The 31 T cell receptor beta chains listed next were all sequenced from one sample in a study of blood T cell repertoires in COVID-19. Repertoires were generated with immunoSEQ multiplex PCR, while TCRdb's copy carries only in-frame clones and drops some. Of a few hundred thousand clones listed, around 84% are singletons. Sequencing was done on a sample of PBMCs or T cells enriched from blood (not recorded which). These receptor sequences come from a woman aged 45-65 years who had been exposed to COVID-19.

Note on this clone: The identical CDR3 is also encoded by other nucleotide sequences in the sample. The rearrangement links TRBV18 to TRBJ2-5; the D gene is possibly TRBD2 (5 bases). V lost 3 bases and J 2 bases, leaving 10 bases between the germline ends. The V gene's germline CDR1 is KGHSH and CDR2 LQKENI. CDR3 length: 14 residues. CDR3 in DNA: TGTGCCAGCTCACCTCCTGAGGGTCAAGAGACCCAGTACTTC. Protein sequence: CASSPPEGQETQYF. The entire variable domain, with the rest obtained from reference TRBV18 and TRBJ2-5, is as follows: NAGVMQNPRHLVRRRGQEARLRCSPMKGHSHVYWYRQLPEEGLKFMVYLQKENIIDESGMPKERFSAEFPKEGPSILRIQQVVRGDSAAYFCASSPPEGQETQYFGPGTRLLVL.

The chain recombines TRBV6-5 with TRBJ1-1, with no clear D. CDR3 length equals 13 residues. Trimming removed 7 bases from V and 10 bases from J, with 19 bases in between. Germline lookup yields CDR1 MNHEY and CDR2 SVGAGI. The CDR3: CASTPKARDSAFF. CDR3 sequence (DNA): TGTGCCAGCACTCCCAAGGCGAGGGATTCAGCTTTCTTT.

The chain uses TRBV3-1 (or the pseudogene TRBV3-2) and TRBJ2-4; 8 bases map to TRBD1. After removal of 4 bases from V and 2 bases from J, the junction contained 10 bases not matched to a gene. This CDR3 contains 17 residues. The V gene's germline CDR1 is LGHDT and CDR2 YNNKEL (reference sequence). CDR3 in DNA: TGTGCCAGCAGCCGCGACAGGGGAGTAAGGACCAAAAACATTCAGTACTTC. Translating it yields CASSRDRGVRTKNIQYF.

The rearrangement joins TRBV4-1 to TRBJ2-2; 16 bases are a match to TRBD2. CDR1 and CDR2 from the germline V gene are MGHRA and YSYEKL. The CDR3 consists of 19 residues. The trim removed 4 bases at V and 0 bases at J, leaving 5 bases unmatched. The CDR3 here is CASSRSGTSGGANTGELFF. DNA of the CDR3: TGCGCCAGCAGCCGTTCCGGGACTAGCGGGGGGGCGAACACCGGGGAGCTGTTTTTT.

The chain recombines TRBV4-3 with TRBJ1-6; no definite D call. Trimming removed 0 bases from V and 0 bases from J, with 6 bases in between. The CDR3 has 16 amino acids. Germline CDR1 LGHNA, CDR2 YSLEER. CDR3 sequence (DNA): TGCGCCAGCAGCCAAGAGTCGAGCTCCTATAATTCACCCCTCCACTTT. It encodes CASSQESSSYNSPLHF.

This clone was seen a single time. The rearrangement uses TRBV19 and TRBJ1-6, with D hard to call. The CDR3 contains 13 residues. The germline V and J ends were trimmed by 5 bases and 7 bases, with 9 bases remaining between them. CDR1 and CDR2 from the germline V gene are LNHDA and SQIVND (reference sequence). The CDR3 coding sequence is TGTGCCAGTAGTCCCAACCAGAATTCACCCCTCCACTTT. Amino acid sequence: CASSPNQNSPLHF.

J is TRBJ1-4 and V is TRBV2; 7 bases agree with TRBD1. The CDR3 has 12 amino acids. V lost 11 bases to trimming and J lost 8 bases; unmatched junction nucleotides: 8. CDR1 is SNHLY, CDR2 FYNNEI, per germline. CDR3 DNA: TGTGCCTGGAGACAGGGTCGAGAAAAACTGTTTTTT. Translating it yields CAWRQGREKLFF.

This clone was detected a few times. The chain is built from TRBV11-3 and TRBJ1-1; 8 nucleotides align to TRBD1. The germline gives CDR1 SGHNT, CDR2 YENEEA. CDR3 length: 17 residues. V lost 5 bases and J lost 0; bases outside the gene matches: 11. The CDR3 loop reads CASSLTTGTGMNTEAFF. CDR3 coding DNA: TGTGCCAGCAGCCTCACAACCGGGACAGGAATGAACACTGAAGCTTTCTTT.

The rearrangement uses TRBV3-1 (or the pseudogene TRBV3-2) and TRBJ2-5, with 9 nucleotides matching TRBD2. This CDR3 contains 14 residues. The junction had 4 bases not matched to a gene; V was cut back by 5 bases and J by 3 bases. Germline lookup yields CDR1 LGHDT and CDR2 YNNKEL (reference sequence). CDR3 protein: CASSLRGGKETQYF. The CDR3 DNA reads TGTGCCAGCAGCTTGCGGGGGGGGAAAGAGACCCAGTACTTC.

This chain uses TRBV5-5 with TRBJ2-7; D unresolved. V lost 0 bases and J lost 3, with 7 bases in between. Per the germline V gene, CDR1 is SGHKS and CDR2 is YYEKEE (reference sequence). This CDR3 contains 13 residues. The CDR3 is CASSLVGGYEQYF. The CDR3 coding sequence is TGTGCCAGCAGCTTGGTTGGCGGCTACGAGCAGTACTTC.

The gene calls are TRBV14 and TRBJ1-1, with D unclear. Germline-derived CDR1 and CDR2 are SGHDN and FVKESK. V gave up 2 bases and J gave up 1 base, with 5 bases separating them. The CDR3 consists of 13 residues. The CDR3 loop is CASSQMRNTEAFF. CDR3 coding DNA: TGTGCCAGCAGCCAAATGAGGAACACTGAAGCTTTCTTT.

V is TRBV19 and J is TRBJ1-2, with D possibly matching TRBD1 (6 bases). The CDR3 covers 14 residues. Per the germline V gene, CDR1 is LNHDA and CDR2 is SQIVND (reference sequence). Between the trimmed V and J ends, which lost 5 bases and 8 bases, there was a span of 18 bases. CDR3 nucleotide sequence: TGTGCCAGTAGTCCTACAGGGCCCACCTGGGGCTACACCTTC. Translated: CASSPTGPTWGYTF.

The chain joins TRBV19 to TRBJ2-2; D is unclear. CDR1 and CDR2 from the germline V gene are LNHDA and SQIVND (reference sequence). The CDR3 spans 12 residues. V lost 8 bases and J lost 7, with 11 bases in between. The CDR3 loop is CASPIRYGELFF. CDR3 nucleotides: TGTGCCAGTCCTATTCGATACGGGGAGCTGTTTTTT.

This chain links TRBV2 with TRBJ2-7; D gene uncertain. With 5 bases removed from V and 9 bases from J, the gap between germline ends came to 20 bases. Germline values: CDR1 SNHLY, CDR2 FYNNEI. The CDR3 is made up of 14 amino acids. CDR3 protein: CASSYEDSLVRQYF. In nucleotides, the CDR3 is TGTGCCAGCAGTTATGAAGACTCCCTCGTGCGGCAGTACTTC.

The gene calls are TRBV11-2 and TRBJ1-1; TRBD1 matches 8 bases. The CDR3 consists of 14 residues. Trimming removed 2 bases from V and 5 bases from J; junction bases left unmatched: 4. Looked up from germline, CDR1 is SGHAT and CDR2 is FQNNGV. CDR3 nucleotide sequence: TGTGCCAGCAGCTTACAGGGGGCGCGTACTGAAGCTTTCTTT. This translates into CASSLQGARTEAFF.

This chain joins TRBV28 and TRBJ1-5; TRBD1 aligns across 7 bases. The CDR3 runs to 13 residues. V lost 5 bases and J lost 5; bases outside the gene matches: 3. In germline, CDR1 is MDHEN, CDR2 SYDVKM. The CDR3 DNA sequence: TGTGCCAGCAGTATCAGGGGGGATCAGCCCCAGCATTTT. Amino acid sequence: CASSIRGDQPQHF.

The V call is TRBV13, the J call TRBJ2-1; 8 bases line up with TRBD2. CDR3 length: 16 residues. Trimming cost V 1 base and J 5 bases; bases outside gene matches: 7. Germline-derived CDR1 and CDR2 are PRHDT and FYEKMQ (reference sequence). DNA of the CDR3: TGTGCCAGCAGCTTAGTAGCGGGGCACATTAACAATGAGCAGTTCTTC. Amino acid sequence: CASSLVAGHINNEQFF.

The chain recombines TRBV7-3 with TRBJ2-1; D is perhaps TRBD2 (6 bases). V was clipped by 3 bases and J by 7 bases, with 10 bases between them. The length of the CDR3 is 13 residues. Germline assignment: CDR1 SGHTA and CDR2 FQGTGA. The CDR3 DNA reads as TGTGCCAGCAGCTTCCTCGGGGGTAATGAGCAGTTCTTC. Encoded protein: CASSFLGGNEQFF. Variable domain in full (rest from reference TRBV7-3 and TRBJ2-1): GAGVSQTPSNKVTEKGKYVELRCDPISGHTALYWYRQSLGQGPEFLIYFQGTGAADDSGLPNDRFFAVRPEGSVSTLKIQRTERGDSAVYLCASSFLGGNEQFFGPGTRLTVL.

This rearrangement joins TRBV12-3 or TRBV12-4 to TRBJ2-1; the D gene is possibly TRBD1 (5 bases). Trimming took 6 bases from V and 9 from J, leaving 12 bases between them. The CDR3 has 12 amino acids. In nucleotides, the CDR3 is TGTGCCAGCAGAGGGGCCGCCCCTGAGCAGTTCTTC. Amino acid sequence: CASRGAAPEQFF.

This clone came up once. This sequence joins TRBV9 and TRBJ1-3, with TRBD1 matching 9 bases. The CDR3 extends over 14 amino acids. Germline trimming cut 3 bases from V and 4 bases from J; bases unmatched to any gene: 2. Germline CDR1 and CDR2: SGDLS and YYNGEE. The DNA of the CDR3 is TGTGCCAGCAGCGCACAGGGGGCGGGAAACACCATATATTTT. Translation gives CASSAQGAGNTIYF.

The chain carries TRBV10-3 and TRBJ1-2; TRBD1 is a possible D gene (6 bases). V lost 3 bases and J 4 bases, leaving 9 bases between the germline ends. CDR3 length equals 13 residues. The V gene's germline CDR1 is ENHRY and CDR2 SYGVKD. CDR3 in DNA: TGTGCCATCAGTGAACAGGGTCTCTATGGCTACACCTTC. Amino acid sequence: CAISEQGLYGYTF.

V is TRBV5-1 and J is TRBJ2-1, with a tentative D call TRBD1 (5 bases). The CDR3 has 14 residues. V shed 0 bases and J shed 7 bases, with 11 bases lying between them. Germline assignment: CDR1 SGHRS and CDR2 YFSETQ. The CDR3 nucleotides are TGCGCCAGCAGCTTGGGTGGCAGGGTGAATGAGCAGTTCTTC. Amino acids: CASSLGGRVNEQFF.

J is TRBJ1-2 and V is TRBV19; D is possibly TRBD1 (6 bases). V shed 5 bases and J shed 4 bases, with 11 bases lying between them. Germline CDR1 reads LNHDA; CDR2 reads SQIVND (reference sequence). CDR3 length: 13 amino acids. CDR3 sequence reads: CASSERDTYGYTF. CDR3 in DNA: TGTGCCAGTAGTGAGAGGGACACCTATGGCTACACCTTC.

CDR3 protein: CASSSPLANTEAFF. As DNA, the CDR3 is TGTGCCAGCAGCTCCCCGTTGGCCAACACTGAAGCTTTCTTT. The chain employs TRBV11-2 and TRBJ1-1; D uncertain. The V end was cut by 4 bases, the J end by 2 bases, with 11 bases between. CDR1 is SGHAT and CDR2 is FQNNGV in the germline V gene. This CDR3 is built from 14 residues. The full variable domain, in which reference TRBV11-2 and TRBJ1-1 provide the parts outside the CDR3, is EAGVAQSPRYKIIEKRQSVAFWCNPISGHATLYWYQQILGQGPKLLIQFQNNGVVDDSQLPKDRFSAERLKGVDSTLKIQPAKLEDSAVYLCASSSPLANTEAFFGQGTRLTVV.

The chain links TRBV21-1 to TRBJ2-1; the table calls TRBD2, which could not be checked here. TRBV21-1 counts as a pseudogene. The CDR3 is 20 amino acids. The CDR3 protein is CASSNGREMSPGVVNNEQFF. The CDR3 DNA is TGTGCCAGCAGCAATGGGAGGGAAATGAGTCCGGGGGTAGTAAATAATGAGCAGTTCTTC.

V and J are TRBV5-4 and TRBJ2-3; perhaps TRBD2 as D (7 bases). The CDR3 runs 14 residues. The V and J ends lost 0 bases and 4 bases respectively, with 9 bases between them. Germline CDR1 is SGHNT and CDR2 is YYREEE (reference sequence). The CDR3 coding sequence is TGTGCCAGCAGCTTGGTAGGGGGGGCAGATACGCAGTATTTT. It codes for CASSLVGGADTQYF.

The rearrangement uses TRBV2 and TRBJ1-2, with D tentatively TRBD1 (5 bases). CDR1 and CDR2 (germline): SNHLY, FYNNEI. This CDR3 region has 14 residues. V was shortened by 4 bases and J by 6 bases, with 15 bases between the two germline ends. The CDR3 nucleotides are TGTGCCAGCAGTGCCCTTACAGGAGCACATGGCTACACCTTC. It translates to CASSALTGAHGYTF.

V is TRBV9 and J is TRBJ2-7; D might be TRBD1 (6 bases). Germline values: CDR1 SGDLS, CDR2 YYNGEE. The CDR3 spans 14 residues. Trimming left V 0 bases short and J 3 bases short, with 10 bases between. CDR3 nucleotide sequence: TGTGCCAGCAGCGTAGGGGCAGGGGTCTACGAGCAGTACTTC. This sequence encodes CASSVGAGVYEQYF.

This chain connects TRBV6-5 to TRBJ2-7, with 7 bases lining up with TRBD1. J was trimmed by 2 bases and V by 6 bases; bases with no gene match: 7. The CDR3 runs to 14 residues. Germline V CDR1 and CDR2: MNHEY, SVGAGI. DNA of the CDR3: TGTGCCAGCAGGCCCCGGGACAGTACCTACGAGCAGTACTTC. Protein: CASRPRDSTYEQYF.

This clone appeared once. The DNA for the CDR3 is TGTGCCATCAGCGGACAGGGTGGTTCCACAGATACGCAGTATTTT. Residues: CAISGQGGSTDTQYF. V and J are TRBV10-3 and TRBJ2-3; 8 bases are shared with TRBD1. Germline V gene sequence: CDR1 ENHRY, CDR2 SYGVKD. The ends lost 6 bases at V and 2 bases at J; junction bases unmatched: 7. The CDR3 length is 15 residues.

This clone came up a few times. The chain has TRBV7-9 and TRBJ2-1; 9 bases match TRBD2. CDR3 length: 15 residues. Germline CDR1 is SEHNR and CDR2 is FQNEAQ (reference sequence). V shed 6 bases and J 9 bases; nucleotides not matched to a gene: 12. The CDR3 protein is CASRVGTSSLGEQFF. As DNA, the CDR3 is TGTGCCAGCAGAGTCGGGACTAGCAGCCTAGGTGAGCAGTTCTTC.